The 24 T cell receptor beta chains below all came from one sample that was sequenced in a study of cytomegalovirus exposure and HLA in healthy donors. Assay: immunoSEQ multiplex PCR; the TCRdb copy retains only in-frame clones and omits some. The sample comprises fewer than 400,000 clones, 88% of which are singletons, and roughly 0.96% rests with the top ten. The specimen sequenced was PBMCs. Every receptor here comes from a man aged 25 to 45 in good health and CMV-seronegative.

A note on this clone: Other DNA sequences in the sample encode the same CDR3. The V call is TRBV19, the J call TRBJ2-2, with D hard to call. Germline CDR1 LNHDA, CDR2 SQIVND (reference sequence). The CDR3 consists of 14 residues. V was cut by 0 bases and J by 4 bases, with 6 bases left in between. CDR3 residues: CASSIDTGTGELFF. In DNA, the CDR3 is TGTGCCAGTAGTATAGATACGGGCACCGGGGAGCTGTTTTTT.

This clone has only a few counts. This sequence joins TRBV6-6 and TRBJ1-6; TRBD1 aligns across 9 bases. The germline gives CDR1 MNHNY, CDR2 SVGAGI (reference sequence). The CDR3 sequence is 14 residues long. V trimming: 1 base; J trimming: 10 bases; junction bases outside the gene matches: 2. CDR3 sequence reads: CASSYLTGGSPLHF. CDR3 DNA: TGTGCCAGCAGTTACTTGACAGGGGGATCACCCCTCCACTTT.

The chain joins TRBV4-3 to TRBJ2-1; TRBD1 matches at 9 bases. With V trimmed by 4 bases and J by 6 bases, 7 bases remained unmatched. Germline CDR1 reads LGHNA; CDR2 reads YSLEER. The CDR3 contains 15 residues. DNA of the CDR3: TGCGCCAGCAGCCTCGACAGGGGGTTACCCAATGAGCAGTTCTTC. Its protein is CASSLDRGLPNEQFF.

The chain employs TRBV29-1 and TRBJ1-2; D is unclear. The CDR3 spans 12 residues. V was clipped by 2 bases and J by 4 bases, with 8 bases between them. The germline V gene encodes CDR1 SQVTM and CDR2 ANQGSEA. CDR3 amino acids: CSVESHPYGYTF. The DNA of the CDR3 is TGCAGCGTTGAATCCCATCCCTATGGCTACACCTTC.

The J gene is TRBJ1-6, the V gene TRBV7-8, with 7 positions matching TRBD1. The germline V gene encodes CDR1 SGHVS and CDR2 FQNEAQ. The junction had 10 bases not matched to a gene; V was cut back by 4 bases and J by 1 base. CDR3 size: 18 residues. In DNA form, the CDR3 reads TGTGCCAGCAGCTCTATATCCGGGACAGCTTCCTATAATTCACCCCTCCACTTT. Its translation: CASSSISGTASYNSPLHF. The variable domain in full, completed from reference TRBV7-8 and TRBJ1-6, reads GAGVSQSPRYKVAKRGQDVALRCDPISGHVSLFWYQQALGQGPEFLTYFQNEAQLDKSGLPSDRFFAERPEGSVSTLKIQRTQQEDSAVYLCASSSISGTASYNSPLHFGNGTRLTVT.

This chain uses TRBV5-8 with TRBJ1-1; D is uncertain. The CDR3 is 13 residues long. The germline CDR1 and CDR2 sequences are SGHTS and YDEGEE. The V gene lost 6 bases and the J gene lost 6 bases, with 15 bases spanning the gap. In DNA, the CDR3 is TGTGCCAGCACCCGCCGGCGGGATCCTGAAGCTTTCTTT. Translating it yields CASTRRRDPEAFF. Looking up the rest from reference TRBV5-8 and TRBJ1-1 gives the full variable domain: EAGVTQSPTHLIKTRGQQATLRCSPISGHTSVYWYQQALGLGLQFLLWYDEGEERNRGNFPPRFSGRQFPNYSSELNVNALELEDSALYLCASTRRRDPEAFFGQGTRLTVV.

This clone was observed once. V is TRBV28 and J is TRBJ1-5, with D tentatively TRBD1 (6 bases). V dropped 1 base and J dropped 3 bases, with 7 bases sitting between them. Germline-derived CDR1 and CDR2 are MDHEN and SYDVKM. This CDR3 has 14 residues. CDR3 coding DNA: TGTGCCAGCAGTTTATACAGGGCCAATCAGCCCCAGCATTTT. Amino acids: CASSLYRANQPQHF. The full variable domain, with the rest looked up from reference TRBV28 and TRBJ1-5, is DVKVTQSSRYLVKRTGEKVFLECVQDMDHENMFWYRQDPGLGLRLIYFSYDVKMKEKGDIPEGYSVSREKKERFSLILESASTNQTSMYLCASSLYRANQPQHFGDGTRLSIL.

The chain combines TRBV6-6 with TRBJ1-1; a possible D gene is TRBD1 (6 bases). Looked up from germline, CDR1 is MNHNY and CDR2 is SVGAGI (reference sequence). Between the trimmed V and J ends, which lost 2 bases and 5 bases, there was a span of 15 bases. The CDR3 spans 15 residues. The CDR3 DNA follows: TGTGCCAGCAGTTACACGGGGGGGCTGGGGACTGAAGCTTTCTTT. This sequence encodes CASSYTGGLGTEAFF.

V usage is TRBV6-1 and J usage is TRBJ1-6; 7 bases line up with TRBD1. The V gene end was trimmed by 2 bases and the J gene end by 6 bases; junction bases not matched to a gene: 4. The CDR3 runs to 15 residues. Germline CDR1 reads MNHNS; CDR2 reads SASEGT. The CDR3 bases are TGTGCCAGCAGTGAATGGGACAGAACTAATTCACCCCTCCACTTT. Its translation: CASSEWDRTNSPLHF.

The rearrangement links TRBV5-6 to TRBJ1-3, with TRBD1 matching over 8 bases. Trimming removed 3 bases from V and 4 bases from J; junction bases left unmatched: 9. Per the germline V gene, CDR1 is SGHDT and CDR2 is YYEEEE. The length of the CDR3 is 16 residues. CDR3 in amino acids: CASSSPQGARGNTIYF. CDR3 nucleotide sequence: TGTGCCAGCAGCTCTCCCCAGGGGGCGCGGGGAAACACCATATATTTT.

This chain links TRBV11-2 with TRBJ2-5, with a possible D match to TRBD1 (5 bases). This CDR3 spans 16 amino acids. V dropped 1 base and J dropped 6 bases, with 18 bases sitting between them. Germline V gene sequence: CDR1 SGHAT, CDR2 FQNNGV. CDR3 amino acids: CASSLASDITTKTQYF. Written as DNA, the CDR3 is TGTGCCAGCAGCTTAGCCTCGGACATTACGACGAAGACCCAGTACTTC.

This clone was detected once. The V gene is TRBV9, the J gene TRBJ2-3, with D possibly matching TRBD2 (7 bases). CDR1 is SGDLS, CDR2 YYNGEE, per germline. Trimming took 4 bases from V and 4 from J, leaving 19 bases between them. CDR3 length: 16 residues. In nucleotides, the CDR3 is TGTGCCAGCAGCCTATTAAGGGGGGGAGGAGCAGATACGCAGTATTTT. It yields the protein CASSLLRGGGADTQYF. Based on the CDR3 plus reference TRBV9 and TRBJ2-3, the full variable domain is DSGVTQTPKHLITATGQRVTLRCSPRSGDLSVYWYQQSLDQGLQFLIQYYNGEERAKGNILERFSAQQFPDLHSELNLSSLELGDSALYFCASSLLRGGGADTQYFGPGTRLTVL.

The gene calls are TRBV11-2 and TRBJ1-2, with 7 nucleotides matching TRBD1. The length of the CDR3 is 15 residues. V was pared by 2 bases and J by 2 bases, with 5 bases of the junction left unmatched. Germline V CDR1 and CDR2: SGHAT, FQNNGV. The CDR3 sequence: CASSLRDSLNYGYTF. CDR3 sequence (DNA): TGTGCCAGCAGCTTAAGGGACAGTCTGAACTATGGCTACACCTTC. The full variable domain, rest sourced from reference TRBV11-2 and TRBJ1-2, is EAGVAQSPRYKIIEKRQSVAFWCNPISGHATLYWYQQILGQGPKLLIQFQNNGVVDDSQLPKDRFSAERLKGVDSTLKIQPAKLEDSAVYLCASSLRDSLNYGYTFGSGTRLTVV.

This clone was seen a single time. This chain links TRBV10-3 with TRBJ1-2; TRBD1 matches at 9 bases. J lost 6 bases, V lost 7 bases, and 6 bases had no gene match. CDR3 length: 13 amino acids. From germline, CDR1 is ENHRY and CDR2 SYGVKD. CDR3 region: CAITGQGGDGYTF. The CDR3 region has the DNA TGTGCCATCACGGGACAGGGTGGAGATGGCTACACCTTC.

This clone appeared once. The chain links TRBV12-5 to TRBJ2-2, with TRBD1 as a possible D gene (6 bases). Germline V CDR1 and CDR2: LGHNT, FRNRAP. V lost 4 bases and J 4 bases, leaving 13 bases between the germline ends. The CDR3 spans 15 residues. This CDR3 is CASGSYREITGELFF. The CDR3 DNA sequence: TGTGCTAGTGGTTCGTACAGGGAAATCACCGGGGAGCTGTTTTTT.

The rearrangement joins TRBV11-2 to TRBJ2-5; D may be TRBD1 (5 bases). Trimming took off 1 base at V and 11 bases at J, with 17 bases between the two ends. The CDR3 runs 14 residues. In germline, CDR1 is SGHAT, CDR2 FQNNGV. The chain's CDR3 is CASSLVLDTQAQYF. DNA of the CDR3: TGTGCCAGCAGCTTAGTTTTGGACACCCAAGCTCAGTACTTC.

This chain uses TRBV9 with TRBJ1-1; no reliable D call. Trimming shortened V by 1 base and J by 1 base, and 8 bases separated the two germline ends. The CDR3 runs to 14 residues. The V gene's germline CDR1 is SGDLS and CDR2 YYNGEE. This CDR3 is CASSVLVGNTEAFF. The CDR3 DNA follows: TGTGCCAGCAGCGTACTAGTAGGGAACACTGAAGCTTTCTTT. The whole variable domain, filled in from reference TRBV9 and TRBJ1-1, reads DSGVTQTPKHLITATGQRVTLRCSPRSGDLSVYWYQQSLDQGLQFLIQYYNGEERAKGNILERFSAQQFPDLHSELNLSSLELGDSALYFCASSVLVGNTEAFFGQGTRLTVV.

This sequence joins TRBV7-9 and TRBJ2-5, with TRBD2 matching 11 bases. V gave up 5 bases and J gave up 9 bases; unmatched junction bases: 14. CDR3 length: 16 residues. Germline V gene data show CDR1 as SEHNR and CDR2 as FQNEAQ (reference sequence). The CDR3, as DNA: TGTGCCAGCAGCCCTAGCGGGGGGACCCCAGAGATGGCCCAGTACTTC. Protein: CASSPSGGTPEMAQYF.

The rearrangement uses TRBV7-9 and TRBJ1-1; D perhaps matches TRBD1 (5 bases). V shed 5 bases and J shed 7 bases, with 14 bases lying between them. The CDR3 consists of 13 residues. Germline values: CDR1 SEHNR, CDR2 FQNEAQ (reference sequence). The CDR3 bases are TGTGCCAGCAGCGGGGGGTATTGGGGTGAAGCTTTCTTT. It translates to CASSGGYWGEAFF.

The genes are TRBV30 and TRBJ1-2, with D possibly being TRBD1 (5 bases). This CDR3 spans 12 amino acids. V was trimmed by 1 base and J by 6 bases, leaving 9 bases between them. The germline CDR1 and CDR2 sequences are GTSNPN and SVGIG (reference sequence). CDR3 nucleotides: TGTGCCTGGAGTGGGGGGGTCAATGGCTACACCTTC. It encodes CAWSGGVNGYTF.

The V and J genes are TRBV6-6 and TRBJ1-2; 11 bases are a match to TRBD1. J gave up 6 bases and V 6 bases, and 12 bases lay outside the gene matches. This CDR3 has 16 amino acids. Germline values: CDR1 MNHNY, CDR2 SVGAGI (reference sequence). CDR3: CASSPGTGGTVNGYTF. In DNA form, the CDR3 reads TGTGCCAGCAGCCCCGGGACAGGGGGAACAGTGAATGGCTACACCTTC.

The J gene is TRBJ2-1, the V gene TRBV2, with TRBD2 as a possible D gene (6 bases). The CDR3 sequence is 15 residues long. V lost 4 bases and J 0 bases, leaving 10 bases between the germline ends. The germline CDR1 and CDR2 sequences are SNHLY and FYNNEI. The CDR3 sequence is CASSVSDYSYNEQFF. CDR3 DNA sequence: TGTGCCAGCAGTGTTTCGGACTACTCCTACAATGAGCAGTTCTTC.

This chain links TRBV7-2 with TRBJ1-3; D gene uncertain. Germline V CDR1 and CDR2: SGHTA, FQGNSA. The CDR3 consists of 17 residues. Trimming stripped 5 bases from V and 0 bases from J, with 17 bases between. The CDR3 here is CASSRPGFAASGNTIYF. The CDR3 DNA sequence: TGTGCCAGCAGCCGGCCGGGTTTTGCAGCCTCTGGAAACACCATATATTTT.

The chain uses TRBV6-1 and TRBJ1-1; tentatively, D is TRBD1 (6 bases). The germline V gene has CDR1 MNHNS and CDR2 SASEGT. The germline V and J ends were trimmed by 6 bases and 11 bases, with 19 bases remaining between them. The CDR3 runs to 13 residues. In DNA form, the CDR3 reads TGTGCCAGCAGCCTCGAGGGGGGGGCGGATGCTTTCTTT. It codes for CASSLEGGADAFF.